These T cell receptor beta chains were read from a single sample in a study of T cells in Graves' hyperthyroidism and ophthalmopathy. TCRdb reprocessed the multiplex PCR reads via MiXCR and lists one record per CDR3 protein. This sample yields about 350,000 distinct CDR3 sequences, of which approximately 13% are seen a single time; about 37% belongs to the top ten. The sample comprised blood. The receptors stem from a woman in her thirties or forties with Graves' ophthalmopathy. Both conserved end residues are part of each CDR3. The D gene is left open where the match is weak. Clone size is not always given. Where it is, it says once, few, many or a class for expanded clones.

D gene: TRBD2
clone size: many
V gene: TRBV2
J gene: TRBJ2-1
CDR3 DNA: TGTGCCAGCGCGGGCCCTAGCGGGAACAATGAGCAGTTCTTC
CDR3 protein: CASAGPSGNNEQFF

D gene: NA
clone size: many
V gene: TRBV12-3/TRBV12-4
J gene: TRBJ2-7
CDR3 DNA: TGTGCCAGCAGTTTTGCCAGGGGGGATTTTTACGAGCAGTACTTC
CDR3 protein: CASSFARGDFYEQYF

D gene: TRBD2
clone size: many
V gene: TRBV20-1
J gene: TRBJ2-7
CDR3 DNA: TGCAGTGCTAGCGGGGACTATCCCTACGAGCAGTACTTC
CDR3 protein: CSASGDYPYEQYF

D gene: NA
clone size: NA
V gene: TRBV5-4
J gene: TRBJ2-2
CDR3 DNA: TGTGCCAGCAGCCGGGGCAGCGACACCGGGGAGCTGTTTTTT
CDR3 protein: CASSRGSDTGELFF

D gene: TRBD2
clone size: few
V gene: TRBV12-3/TRBV12-4
J gene: TRBJ2-1
CDR3 DNA: TGTGCCAGCAGTTTAGCGGTTTTGCGGGAGAATTCCTACAATGAGCAGTTCTTC
CDR3 protein: CASSLAVLRENSYNEQFF

D gene: NA
clone size: NA
V gene: TRBV18
J gene: TRBJ2-5
CDR3 DNA: TGTGCCAGCTCACCAGAACAGCTCCAAGAGACCCAGTACTTC
CDR3 protein: CASSPEQLQETQYF

D gene: NA
clone size: NA
V gene: TRBV19
J gene: TRBJ1-3
CDR3 DNA: TGTGCCAGTAGTAAAGGTACAGGGGGAAACACCATATATTTT
CDR3 protein: CASSKGTGGNTIYF

D gene: NA
clone size: NA
V gene: TRBV6-1
J gene: TRBJ1-1
CDR3 DNA: TGTGCCAGCAGTGCAAACAGTGGGGGCACTGAAGCTTTCTTT
CDR3 protein: CASSANSGGTEAFF

D gene: NA
clone size: many
V gene: TRBV3-1
J gene: TRBJ2-7
CDR3 DNA: TGTGCCAGCAGCCAAGGACTAGGGCAGGAGTCCTACGAGCAGTACTTC
CDR3 protein: CASSQGLGQESYEQYF

D gene: NA
clone size: NA
V gene: TRBV5-1
J gene: TRBJ2-5
CDR3 DNA: TGCGCCAGCAGCTTGGCACTAGTGAGGGGAGAGACCCAGTACTTC
CDR3 protein: CASSLALVRGETQYF

D gene: NA
clone size: many
V gene: TRBV7-9
J gene: TRBJ1-2
CDR3 DNA: TGTGCCAGCAGCTTAACGGGGCCTGGCTATGGCTACACCTTC
CDR3 protein: CASSLTGPGYGYTF

D gene: TRBD2
clone size: NA
V gene: TRBV28
J gene: TRBJ2-1
CDR3 DNA: TGTGCCACCAGTCGGCGACTAGCGGGCCACAATGAGCAGTTCTTC
CDR3 protein: CATSRRLAGHNEQFF

D gene: TRBD1
clone size: many
V gene: TRBV6-6
J gene: TRBJ1-2
CDR3 DNA: TGTGCCAGCAGTTACTTTGCAGGGGGCGACTATGGCTACACCTTC
CDR3 protein: CASSYFAGGDYGYTF

D gene: NA
clone size: many
V gene: TRBV11-3
J gene: TRBJ1-1
CDR3 DNA: TGTGCCAGCAGCTTCTCTACAGCGAACACTGAAGCTTTCTTT
CDR3 protein: CASSFSTANTEAFF

D gene: NA
clone size: few
V gene: TRBV9
J gene: TRBJ2-3
CDR3 DNA: TGTGCCAGCAGCGAGGCGGACACGCAGTATTTT
CDR3 protein: CASSEADTQYF

D gene: NA
clone size: NA
V gene: TRBV7-9
J gene: TRBJ1-4
CDR3 DNA: TGTGCCAGCAGCCGAGGGGACACCAATGAAAAACTGTTTTTT
CDR3 protein: CASSRGDTNEKLFF

D gene: NA
clone size: NA
V gene: TRBV3-1
J gene: TRBJ2-7
CDR3 DNA: TGTGCCAGCAGCCCCGACCCCCTAGCGAAGAGCTCCTACGAGCAGTACTTC
CDR3 protein: CASSPDPLAKSSYEQYF

D gene: NA
clone size: few
V gene: TRBV6-1
J gene: TRBJ1-5
CDR3 DNA: TGTGCCAGCAGTGGACAGACGGTAGGGAATCAGCCCCAGCATTTT
CDR3 protein: CASSGQTVGNQPQHF

D gene: NA
clone size: many
V gene: TRBV27
J gene: TRBJ2-3
CDR3 DNA: TGTGCCAGCAGTTTGTCTAGCACAGATACGCAGTATTTT
CDR3 protein: CASSLSSTDTQYF

D gene: NA
clone size: many
V gene: TRBV18
J gene: TRBJ1-1
CDR3 DNA: TGTGCCAGCTCACCCGGACACACGGCGCGAGAAGCTTTCTTT
CDR3 protein: CASSPGHTAREAFF

D gene: NA
clone size: many
V gene: TRBV12-3/TRBV12-4
J gene: TRBJ2-4
CDR3 DNA: TGTGCCAGCAGTCCCACCGGGGGCCAAAACATTCAGTACTTC
CDR3 protein: CASSPTGGQNIQYF

D gene: TRBD1
clone size: NA
V gene: TRBV27
J gene: TRBJ1-2
CDR3 DNA: TGTGCCAGCGGTCGCGACAGGGGGATCGGCTACACCTTC
CDR3 protein: CASGRDRGIGYTF

D gene: NA
clone size: many
V gene: TRBV12-5
J gene: TRBJ1-1
CDR3 DNA: TGTGCTAGTGGTTTCCCTGAAGCTTTCTTT
CDR3 protein: CASGFPEAFF

D gene: NA
clone size: many
V gene: TRBV6-1
J gene: TRBJ1-4
CDR3 DNA: TGTGCCAGCAGTCCTAAGGAAATAAATGAAAAACTGTTTTTT
CDR3 protein: CASSPKEINEKLFF

D gene: NA
clone size: NA
V gene: TRBV3-1
J gene: TRBJ2-3
CDR3 DNA: TGTGCCAGCGCGTCTAGCACAGATACGCAGTATTTT
CDR3 protein: CASASSTDTQYF

D gene: TRBD1
clone size: NA
V gene: TRBV28
J gene: TRBJ1-3
CDR3 DNA: TGTGCCAGCAGTACTGGACAGGGCCCTCCTGGAAACACCATATATTTT
CDR3 protein: CASSTGQGPPGNTIYF

D gene: TRBD1
clone size: many
V gene: TRBV6-1
J gene: TRBJ2-7
CDR3 DNA: TGTGCCAGCAGTTCGACAGGGGTTAAGTACGAGCAGTACTTC
CDR3 protein: CASSSTGVKYEQYF

D gene: NA
clone size: many
V gene: TRBV7-2
J gene: TRBJ2-4
CDR3 DNA: TGTGCCAGCAGCTTAGGTGGACAGATTCAGTACTTC
CDR3 protein: CASSLGGQIQYF

D gene: TRBD1
clone size: many
V gene: TRBV6-5
J gene: TRBJ1-4
CDR3 DNA: TGTGCCAGCAGTTACGGAACCGGGACAGGTTTTGAAGAACTGTTTTTT
CDR3 protein: CASSYGTGTGFEELFF

D gene: TRBD1
clone size: many
V gene: TRBV12-3/TRBV12-4
J gene: TRBJ2-7
CDR3 DNA: TGTGCCAGCAGTGACAGGGGCGGCTCCTACGAGCAGTACTTC
CDR3 protein: CASSDRGGSYEQYF

D gene: TRBD1
clone size: many
V gene: TRBV20-1
J gene: TRBJ1-4
CDR3 DNA: TGCAGTGCTGGACAGGGGTCGTTGGCTGAAAAACTGTTTTTT
CDR3 protein: CSAGQGSLAEKLFF

D gene: TRBD1
clone size: NA
V gene: TRBV7-9
J gene: TRBJ2-2
CDR3 DNA: TGTGCCAGCAGAGGGGTGACAGGGGCCACCGGGGAGCTGTTTTTT
CDR3 protein: CASRGVTGATGELFF

D gene: TRBD2
clone size: NA
V gene: TRBV6-2/TRBV6-3
J gene: TRBJ2-1
CDR3 DNA: TGTGCCAGCAGTCGGGGGACTAGCGGGACCGGCTCCTACAATGAGCAGTTCTTC
CDR3 protein: CASSRGTSGTGSYNEQFF